These T cell receptor beta chains were read from a single sample in a study of T cells in Graves' hyperthyroidism and ophthalmopathy. In TCRdb, the multiplex PCR reads were re-called with MiXCR into one record per CDR3 protein. This table holds roughly 420,000 distinct CDR3 sequences, about an eighth found once. Material: blood. These receptors were collected from a woman between 18 and 29 years old with Graves' hyperthyroidism. The CDR3 runs from the conserved cysteine through the conserved F or W. The D gene is left open where the match is weak. The size field is filled for only some rows; it gives once, few, many or a size class.

CASSIGAFLNTEAFF TGTGCCAGTAGTATAGGGGCCTTCCTAAACACTGAAGCTTTCTTT TRBV19 few TRBJ1-1 .
CATSRAPNSNQPQHF TGTGCCACCAGCAGAGCACCCAATAGCAATCAGCCCCAGCATTTT TRBV15 many TRBJ1-5 .
CASSYWTEGATEAFF TGTGCCAGCAGTTACTGGACTGAGGGGGCCACTGAAGCTTTCTTT TRBV6-5 many TRBJ1-1 TRBD1
CASSATGQGLDNTIYF TGTGCCAGCAGTGCGACCGGACAGGGACTCGACAACACCATATATTTT TRBV28 few TRBJ1-3 TRBD1
CASSFFTEMAFF TGTGCCAGCAGTTTTTTTACAGAGATGGCTTTCTTT TRBV28 . TRBJ1-1 .
CASSLNRGLHYGYTF TGTGCCAGCAGTTTAAACCGGGGACTTCACTATGGCTACACCTTC TRBV27 few TRBJ1-2 .
CASSPAAAGLAGYNEQFF TGTGCCAGCAGTCCTGCCGCGGCCGGACTAGCGGGGTACAATGAGCAGTTCTTC TRBV12-3/TRBV12-4 . TRBJ2-1 TRBD2
CASSYSISYWTGGSGELFF TGTGCCAGCAGTTACTCGATCTCCTATTGGACAGGGGGATCCGGGGAGCTGTTTTTT TRBV6-5 many TRBJ2-2 TRBD1
CASSLTDSNQPQHF TGTGCCAGCAGCCTGACTGATAGCAATCAGCCCCAGCATTTT TRBV28 many TRBJ1-5 .
CASSYDGTGGSDTQYF TGTGCCAGCAGTTACGATGGGACAGGGGGATCAGATACGCAGTATTTT TRBV6-2/TRBV6-3 many TRBJ2-3 TRBD1
CASSSTLEPETQYF TGTGCCAGCAGTTCAACACTAGAGCCCGAGACCCAGTACTTC TRBV27 many TRBJ2-5 .
CSAIDYPAGGETQYF TGCAGTGCTATAGATTACCCCGCCGGGGGGGAGACCCAGTACTTC TRBV20-1 few TRBJ2-5 TRBD2
CSALRHPSGRAVQETQYF TGCAGTGCCCTCAGGCATCCTAGCGGGAGGGCCGTTCAGGAGACCCAGTACTTC TRBV20-1 . TRBJ2-5 TRBD2
CAISEFDTSENTGELFF TGTGCCATCAGTGAGTTTGATACTAGCGAGAACACCGGGGAGCTGTTTTTT TRBV10-3 few TRBJ2-2 TRBD2
CASSLGPSVPEAFF TGTGCCAGCAGTTTAGGGCCCTCGGTACCTGAAGCTTTCTTT TRBV12-3/TRBV12-4 many TRBJ1-1 .
CSAIGGWRERSYEQYF TGCAGTGCTATTGGGGGGTGGCGGGAACGCTCCTACGAGCAGTACTTC TRBV20-1 many TRBJ2-7 .
CASSRTPGQRDPILFF TGTGCCAGCAGCCGTACCCCGGGACAGAGGGACCCGATTCTGTTTTTT TRBV11-2 many TRBJ1-4 TRBD1
CASSYSRSKYNEQFF TGTGCCAGCAGTTACTCCCGGAGCAAGTACAATGAGCAGTTCTTC TRBV6-5 . TRBJ2-1 .
CASRPTSGRTLGTDTQYF TGTGCCAGCAGACCCACTAGCGGGAGGACTTTAGGCACAGATACGCAGTATTTT TRBV28 many TRBJ2-3 TRBD2
CASSQDELAGGPVRNEQFF TGTGCCAGCAGCCAAGATGAACTAGCGGGAGGGCCAGTAAGGAATGAGCAGTTCTTC TRBV14 . TRBJ2-1 TRBD2
CASSVGGTSEAFF TGTGCCAGCAGTGTCGGGGGTACCTCTGAAGCTTTCTTT TRBV2 many TRBJ1-1 .
CASSSQGGQETQYF TGTGCCAGCAGCTCACAGGGTGGACAAGAGACCCAGTACTTC TRBV28 . TRBJ2-5 .
CSARDSGQINEKLFF TGCAGTGCTAGAGATTCGGGACAGATTAATGAAAAACTGTTTTTT TRBV20-1 few TRBJ1-4 TRBD1
CATGVDTGNSPLHF TGTGCCACCGGAGTGGACACGGGCAATTCACCCCTCCACTTT TRBV15 . TRBJ1-6 .
CASSAGQGRSEKLFF TGTGCCAGCAGCGCCGGACAGGGCCGCTCCGAAAAACTGTTTTTT TRBV5-6 . TRBJ1-4 TRBD1
CASRQQGVDTGELFF TGTGCCAGCAGACAACAGGGGGTTGACACCGGGGAGCTGTTTTTT TRBV13 many TRBJ2-2 TRBD1
CASSLDRRTSYGYTF TGTGCCAGCAGCCTGGACAGGAGAACATCCTATGGCTACACCTTC TRBV5-5 . TRBJ1-2 TRBD1
CSAPGQRQNYGYTF TGCAGTGCGCCTGGACAGAGACAAAACTATGGCTACACCTTC TRBV20-1 many TRBJ1-2 .
CASSPDGNSYEQYF TGTGCCAGCAGCCCCGACGGGAACTCCTACGAGCAGTACTTC TRBV9 many TRBJ2-7 .
CAISESGAGSGSYNEQFF TGTGCCATCAGTGAGTCGGGAGCGGGATCAGGCTCCTACAATGAGCAGTTCTTC TRBV10-3 . TRBJ2-1 TRBD2
CASSRTSGRRGEQYF TGTGCCAGCAGCCGGACTAGCGGGAGAAGGGGCGAGCAGTACTTC TRBV6-1 . TRBJ2-7 TRBD2
CAISAPGQGNTIYF TGTGCCATCAGCGCACCGGGACAGGGAAACACCATATATTTT TRBV10-3 many TRBJ1-3 TRBD1
CSARVGGLTLHF TGCAGTGCTAGAGTGGGGGGCTTAACCCTCCACTTT TRBV20-1 few TRBJ1-6 .
CASSYSRANTGELFF TGTGCCAGCAGTTACTCACGGGCGAACACCGGGGAGCTGTTTTTT TRBV6-5 many TRBJ2-2 .
CASTGATGELFF TGTGCCAGCACCGGGGCGACCGGGGAGCTGTTTTTT TRBV9 . TRBJ2-2 .
CASSSGQGRYTEAFF TGCGCCAGCAGCTCGGGACAGGGGCGGTACACTGAAGCTTTCTTT TRBV5-1 many TRBJ1-1 TRBD1
CATSATGGGNQPQHF TGTGCCACCAGCGCTACAGGAGGAGGCAATCAGCCCCAGCATTTT TRBV15 many TRBJ1-5 .
CASRLGPEQPQHF TGCGCCAGCAGGTTAGGCCCGGAACAGCCCCAGCATTTT TRBV5-1 many TRBJ1-5 .
CSARDKAGDEQFF TGCAGTGCTAGAGATAAAGCAGGTGATGAGCAGTTCTTC TRBV20-1 many TRBJ2-1 .
CAITNGQTANYGYTF TGTGCCATCACCAACGGACAGACAGCTAACTATGGCTACACCTTC TRBV10-3 many TRBJ1-2 .
CSASSSGRQIDTQYF TGCAGTGCTAGTAGTAGCGGGAGGCAAATAGATACGCAGTATTTT TRBV20-1 many TRBJ2-3 TRBD2
CASSQENAGQGTEAFF TGCGCCAGCAGCCAAGAAAATGCGGGACAGGGGACTGAAGCTTTCTTT TRBV4-3 . TRBJ1-1 TRBD1
CASSLGQENEKLFF TGTGCCAGCAGTTTGGGACAGGAAAATGAAAAACTGTTTTTT TRBV2 many TRBJ1-4 TRBD1